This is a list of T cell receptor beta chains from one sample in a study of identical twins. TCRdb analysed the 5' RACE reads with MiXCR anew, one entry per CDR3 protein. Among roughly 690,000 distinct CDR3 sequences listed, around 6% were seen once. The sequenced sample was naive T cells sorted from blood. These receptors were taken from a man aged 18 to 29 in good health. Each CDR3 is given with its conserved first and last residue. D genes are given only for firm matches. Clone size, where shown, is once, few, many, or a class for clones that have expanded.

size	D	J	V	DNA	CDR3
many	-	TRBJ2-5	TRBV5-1	TGCGCCAGCAGCCTACTCATGACAGGCCAAGAGACCCAGTACTTC	CASSLLMTGQETQYF
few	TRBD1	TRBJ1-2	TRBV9	TGTGCCAGCAGCGCCGTCCTTACCGACAGGGGGTTACGTGACTATGGCTACACCTTC	CASSAVLTDRGLRDYGYTF
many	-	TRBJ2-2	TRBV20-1	TGCAGTGCTAAGAAAACCGGGACGGCGATCGTGTCCGGGGAGCTGTTTTTT	CSAKKTGTAIVSGELFF
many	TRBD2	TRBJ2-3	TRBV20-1	TGCAGTGCTATACGGCGGGAGATCACAGATACGCAGTATTTT	CSAIRREITDTQYF
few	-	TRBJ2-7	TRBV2	TGTGCCAGCAGCCGAAGGGGGGGGGAGGGGTACGAGCAGTACTTC	CASSRRGGEGYEQYF
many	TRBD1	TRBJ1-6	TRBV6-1	TGTGCCAGCAGTCGGGACAGGGAGAATTCACCCCTCCACTTT	CASSRDRENSPLHF
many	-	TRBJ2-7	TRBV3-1	TGTGCCAGCAGCCCCGAAGCCGGCCAGCAGTACTTC	CASSPEAGQQYF
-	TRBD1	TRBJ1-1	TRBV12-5	TGTGCTAGTGGACCCGGGACAGGGGCGGTTTTACCGAACACTGAAGCTTTCTTT	CASGPGTGAVLPNTEAFF
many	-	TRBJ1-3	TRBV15	TGTGCCACCAGCCAGAGCTCTGGAAACACCATATATTTT	CATSQSSGNTIYF
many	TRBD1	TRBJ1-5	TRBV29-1	TGCAGCGTGACCGGGACAGGGAGGGAGCCCCAGCATTTT	CSVTGTGREPQHF
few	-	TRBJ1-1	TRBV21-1	TGTGCCAGCAGCAAAGTGGTCTCGGGACGGGGCACTGAAGCTTTCTTT	CASSKVVSGRGTEAFF
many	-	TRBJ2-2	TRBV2	TGTGCCAGCTCCGTCACCGGGAAAAACGGGGAGCTGTTTTTT	CASSVTGKNGELFF
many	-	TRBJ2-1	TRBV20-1	TGCAGTGCTAGGAGGGCGGGGTCCTACAATGAGCAGTTCTTC	CSARRAGSYNEQFF
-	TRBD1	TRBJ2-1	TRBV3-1	TGTGCCAGCAGCGTCCGGGACAGGGTCGCGCAGTTCTTC	CASSVRDRVAQFF
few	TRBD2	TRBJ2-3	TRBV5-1	TGCGCCAGCAGCCCGGACGCCGGGACTAGTGGCGAGACGCAGTATTTT	CASSPDAGTSGETQYF
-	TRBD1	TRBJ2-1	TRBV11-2	TGTGCCAGCAGCTTAAGACAGGGAAGTAATGAGCAGTTCTTC	CASSLRQGSNEQFF
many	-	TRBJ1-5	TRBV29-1	TGCAGCGTCGAGGGGGGGCGGAATCAGCCCCAGCATTTT	CSVEGGRNQPQHF